The entry that follows covers one T cell receptor (beta chain) sequence. Its antigen is undetermined. The source of the sample is a study of OX40 agonist ivuxolimab in advanced cancers. Notes on the study in general: Partly responding patients at 0.1-3.0 mg/kg showed some of the smallest clonal expansion. The average count of expanded clones was higher among CD8+ T cells than among CD4+. Doses of 0.1 to 3.0 mg/kg were accompanied by clonal expansion of CD4+ and CD8+ blood T cells by week 6. Low normalized clonal expansion also occurred in some nonresponding patients.

Germline V gene lookup returns CDR1 MNHEY and CDR2 SVGAGI. The CDR3 extends over 15 amino acids. Trimming pared 7 bases from V and 0 bases from J, leaving 15 bases between. Libraries were prepared by immunoSEQ multiplex PCR; TCRdb keeps only in-frame clonotypes and omits some of them. There are nearly 50,000 clones in the sample; 80% to 85% occur only once, and about 7.2% lies in the top ten. The starting material was CD4+ or CD8+ T cells sorted from blood, obtained in a trial of the OX40 agonist ivuxolimab. This receptor was taken from an adult with an advanced solid tumor such as melanoma, head and neck, liver or kidney cancer. The chain joins TRBV6-5 to TRBJ1-1; the D is unclear. The CDR3 sequence is CASIPRLTLNTEAFF. In DNA, the CDR3 is TGTGCCAGCATCCCCCGGCTGACACTGAACACTGAAGCTTTCTTT.